What follows describes a single TCR beta chain. Recruitment covered 25 or so US areas and drew participants whose ages spanned about 18 to 100 years. In the original processing: Estimates of nucleated cell counts were drawn from the amplification of reference gene primers. TCRdb keeps only in-frame clones here, not all; method: immunoSEQ multiplex PCR. V and J calls plus clone size are reproduced from that table; the DNA served to infer D and trimming. The sample holds around 250,000 clones, approximately 90% seen once. The data were taken from a study of blood T cell repertoires in COVID-19. Study context: From T cells, B-cell-depleted T cells, or PBMCs came the material, which was cDNA or gDNA.

Germline V gives CDR1 SGHRS, CDR2 YFSETQ. The CDR3 sequence is 15 residues long. V shed 1 base and J shed 4 bases, with 14 bases lying between them. The clonotype originates from a human donor in a cohort exposed to, infected with or recovered from COVID-19 (not recorded which). The donor label of this sample is uncertain. Sequencing used PBMCs or T cells enriched from blood (not recorded which). The rearrangement uses TRBV5-1 and TRBJ1-2; D gene unclear. CDR3 bases: TGCGCCAGCAGCTTGAATGGAGAGCCCATCTATGGCTACACCTTC. Its translation: CASSLNGEPIYGYTF.